The 7 T cell receptor beta chains below come from one sample, sequenced in a study of blood T cell repertoires in COVID-19. The repertoire was sequenced with immunoSEQ multiplex PCR; TCRdb's copy has only in-frame clones and lacks some. This sample carries fewer than 200,000 clones, roughly 90% of them seen once, and the ten largest clones take 1.5% to 2%. Material for sequencing was peripheral blood. The receptors derive from a woman between 45 and 65 years old with acute or convalescent COVID-19.

The V and J genes are TRBV4-1 and TRBJ1-6; D is possibly TRBD1 (6 bases). Trimming stripped 3 bases from V and 0 bases from J, with 15 bases between. Germline CDR1 and CDR2: MGHRA and YSYEKL. CDR3 size: 18 residues. As DNA, the CDR3 is TGCGCCAGCAGCCAGTTACAGGGACCCAGCTCCTATAATTCACCCCTCCACTTT. Translated, it gives CASSQLQGPSSYNSPLHF.

This chain uses TRBV9 with TRBJ2-1, with 7 bases aligning to TRBD2. Germline CDR1 SGDLS, CDR2 YYNGEE. The CDR3 contains 15 residues. V dropped 2 bases and J dropped 4; count of bases not matched to a gene: 6. The CDR3 nucleotides are TGTGCCAGCAGCGTCGAGGGAGGGCAGTACAATGAGCAGTTCTTC. This sequence encodes CASSVEGGQYNEQFF.

J is TRBJ2-7 and V is TRBV15, with unresolved D. The germline gives CDR1 LNHNV, CDR2 YYDKDF (reference sequence). V lost 0 bases, J lost 0 bases, and 9 bases lay in between. The CDR3 covers 15 residues. CDR3 DNA: TGTGCCACCAGCAGAGATCTTTCAGACTCCTACGAGCAGTACTTC. This sequence encodes CATSRDLSDSYEQYF.

This rearrangement joins TRBV18 to TRBJ2-1, with 9 nucleotides matching TRBD2. Per germline, CDR1 KGHSH and CDR2 LQKENI. This CDR3 spans 16 amino acids. The V gene end was trimmed by 3 bases and the J gene end by 2 bases; junction bases not matched to a gene: 5. CDR3 sequence (DNA): TGTGCCAGCTCACCGACTAGCGGTAAACCCTACAATGAGCAGTTCTTC. It specifies CASSPTSGKPYNEQFF. Together with reference TRBV18 and TRBJ2-1, the CDR3 gives the full variable domain: NAGVMQNPRHLVRRRGQEARLRCSPMKGHSHVYWYRQLPEEGLKFMVYLQKENIIDESGMPKERFSAEFPKEGPSILRIQQVVRGDSAAYFCASSPTSGKPYNEQFFGPGTRLTVL.

The chain carries TRBV28 and TRBJ2-7; 7 bases are a match to TRBD1. CDR1 is MDHEN, CDR2 SYDVKM, per germline. There are 16 residues in the CDR3. V dropped 9 bases and J dropped 0; count of bases not matched to a gene: 14. The CDR3 loop reads CASSGPLGQFSYEQYF. DNA of the CDR3: TGTGCCAGTTCTGGGCCCCTGGGACAGTTCTCCTACGAGCAGTACTTC.

The chain recombines TRBV5-1 with TRBJ2-3, with D perhaps TRBD2 (5 bases). Looked up from germline, CDR1 is SGHRS and CDR2 is YFSETQ. Trimming shortened V by 4 bases and J by 1 base, and 13 bases separated the two germline ends. CDR3 length: 15 amino acids. CDR3 amino acids: CASSPGVDRTDTQYF. The CDR3 bases are TGCGCCAGCAGCCCCGGGGTAGACCGCACAGATACGCAGTATTTT.

This chain joins TRBV24-1 and TRBJ1-1, with a possible D match to TRBD1 (5 bases). The CDR3 is made up of 13 amino acids. The germline V and J ends were trimmed by 3 bases and 4 bases, with 8 bases remaining between them. The germline V gene has CDR1 KGHDR and CDR2 SFDVKD. The CDR3 bases are TGTGCCACCAGTGATGGGGCAGCCACTGAAGCTTTCTTT. Encoded protein: CATSDGAATEAFF.